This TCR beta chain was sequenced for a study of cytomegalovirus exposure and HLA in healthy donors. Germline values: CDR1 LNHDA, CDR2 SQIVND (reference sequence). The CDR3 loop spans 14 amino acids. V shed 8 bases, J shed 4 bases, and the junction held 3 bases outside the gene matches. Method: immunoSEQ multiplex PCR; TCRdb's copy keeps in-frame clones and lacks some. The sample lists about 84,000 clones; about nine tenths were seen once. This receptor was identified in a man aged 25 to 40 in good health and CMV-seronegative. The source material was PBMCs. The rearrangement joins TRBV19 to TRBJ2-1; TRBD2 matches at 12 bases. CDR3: CASRTSGEYNEQFF. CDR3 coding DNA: TGTGCCAGTCGGACTAGCGGGGAATACAATGAGCAGTTCTTC.